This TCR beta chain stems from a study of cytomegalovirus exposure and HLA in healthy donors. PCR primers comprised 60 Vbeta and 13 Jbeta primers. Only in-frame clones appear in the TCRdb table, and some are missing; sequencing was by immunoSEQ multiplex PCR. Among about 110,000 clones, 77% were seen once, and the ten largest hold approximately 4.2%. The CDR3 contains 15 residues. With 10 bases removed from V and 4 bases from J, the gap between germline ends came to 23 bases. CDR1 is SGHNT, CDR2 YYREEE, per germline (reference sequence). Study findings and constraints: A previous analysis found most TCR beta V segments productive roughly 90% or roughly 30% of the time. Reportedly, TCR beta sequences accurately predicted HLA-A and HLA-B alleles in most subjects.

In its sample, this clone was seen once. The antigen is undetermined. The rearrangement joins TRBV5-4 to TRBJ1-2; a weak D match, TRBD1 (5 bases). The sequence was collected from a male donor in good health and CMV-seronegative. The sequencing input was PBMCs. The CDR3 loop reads CASGVKATYSYGYTF. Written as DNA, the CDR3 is TGTGCCTCGGGGGTGAAGGCGACATACTCCTATGGCTACACCTTC.